Presented here are 20 T cell receptor beta chains from one specimen sequenced in a study of blood T cell repertoires in COVID-19. TCRdb keeps only in-frame clones here, not all; method: immunoSEQ multiplex PCR. The sample has about 87,000 clones; roughly 91% are singletons. The source material was peripheral blood. The origin of the receptors is a man between 18 and 35 years old with COVID-19, enrolled during active disease.

The chain has TRBV14 and TRBJ1-1, with 8 positions matching TRBD1. The CDR3 is 16 amino acids. V gave up 4 bases and J gave up 1 base; unmatched junction bases: 8. CDR1 is SGHDN, CDR2 FVKESK, per germline. Here the CDR3 DNA reads TGTGCCAGCAGCCCGCGACAGGGGCTTCCGAACACTGAAGCTTTCTTT. It is translated as CASSPRQGLPNTEAFF.

The chain recombines TRBV30 with TRBJ2-5; TRBD1 aligns across 12 bases. Germline trimming cut 1 base from V and 4 bases from J; bases unmatched to any gene: 4. The V gene's germline CDR1 is GTSNPN and CDR2 SVGIG (reference sequence). The CDR3 contains 15 residues. The CDR3 region is CAWSGGQGALETQYF. CDR3 nucleotides: TGTGCCTGGAGTGGGGGACAGGGGGCTCTAGAGACCCAGTACTTC.

V is TRBV6-5 and J is TRBJ2-3; D not certain. Germline V gene data show CDR1 as MNHEY and CDR2 as SVGAGI. Trimming removed 2 bases from V and 5 bases from J, with 11 bases in between. This CDR3 is built from 14 residues. The CDR3 DNA follows: TGTGCCAGCAGTTACCGTTCGACGGGAGATACGCAGTATTTT. It encodes CASSYRSTGDTQYF.

This sequence joins TRBV15 and TRBJ2-7; possible D gene TRBD2, 6 bases. This CDR3 region has 13 residues. Per the germline V gene, CDR1 is LNHNV and CDR2 is YYDKDF (reference sequence). Trimming shortened V by 2 bases and J by 7 bases, and 12 bases separated the two germline ends. The CDR3 DNA sequence: TGTGCCACCAGCAGAATGGCGGGGAGGGAGCAGTACTTC. Translated, it gives CATSRMAGREQYF.

The rearrangement uses TRBV7-2 and TRBJ1-1; possibly TRBD1 for D (5 bases). The V and J ends lost 2 bases and 5 bases respectively, with 12 bases between them. Germline V lookup: CDR1 SGHTA, CDR2 FQGNSA. This CDR3 has 14 residues. CDR3 DNA: TGTGCCAGCAGCTTATCGGCGGGGCGTACTGAAGCTTTCTTT. It translates to CASSLSAGRTEAFF.

The chain recombines TRBV3-1 (or the pseudogene TRBV3-2) with TRBJ2-1, with unresolved D. Trimming pared 4 bases from V and 7 bases from J, leaving 8 bases between. The germline CDR1 and CDR2 sequences are LGHDT and YNNKEL (reference sequence). The CDR3 spans 12 residues. The CDR3 DNA reads TGTGCCAGCAGCCTACCGAGGAATGAGCAGTTCTTC. Translated: CASSLPRNEQFF.

V gene TRBV6-2 or TRBV6-3 combines with J gene TRBJ2-7, with TRBD2 matching 13 bases. V lost 5 bases, J lost 3 bases, and 1 base stayed unmatched. Germline V gene data show CDR1 as MNHEY and CDR2 as SVGEGT. The CDR3 covers 14 residues. CDR3 sequence reads: CASSRTSGGYEQYF. CDR3 nucleotides: TGTGCCAGCAGTCGGACTAGCGGGGGCTACGAGCAGTACTTC.

Regarding this clone: At one of its ends the junction is not consistent with the germline gene, which may arise from a read error. The genes are TRBV7-9 and TRBJ1-4, with D perhaps matching TRBD1 (5 bases). The CDR3 covers 14 residues. The V gene's germline CDR1 is SEHNR and CDR2 FQNEAQ (reference sequence). In DNA form, the CDR3 reads TGTGCCAGCAGCTTAGCGGCAGGGAATGAAAAACTGCTTTTT. Its protein product is CASSLAAGNEKLLF.

The chain links TRBV27 to TRBJ1-6; no definite D call. CDR1 is MNHEY, CDR2 SMNVEV, per germline (reference sequence). The CDR3 length is 13 residues. V lost 3 bases and J lost 3, with 3 bases in between. In DNA form, the CDR3 reads TGTGCCAGCAGTTTCAGCTATAATTCACCCCTCCACTTT. Its translation is CASSFSYNSPLHF.

The chain uses TRBV19 and TRBJ2-7; 9 bases match TRBD2. The V and J ends lost 6 bases and 4 bases, in that order; junction bases with no gene match: 10. The V gene's germline CDR1 is LNHDA and CDR2 SQIVND (reference sequence). The CDR3 has 15 amino acids. The CDR3 coding sequence is TGTGCCAGTAGCCCGAGTGCTAGCGGGAAATACGAGCAGTACTTC. Its protein product is CASSPSASGKYEQYF.

The gene calls are TRBV28 and TRBJ2-3; maybe TRBD1 (5 bases). V dropped 3 bases and J dropped 1 base, with 20 bases sitting between them. Germline CDR1 and CDR2: MDHEN and SYDVKM. The CDR3 sequence is 18 residues long. The CDR3 DNA sequence: TGTGCCAGCAGTTTTCCCAGGGTGTCAGGCATAGGCACAGATACGCAGTATTTT. Its protein product is CASSFPRVSGIGTDTQYF.

This rearrangement joins TRBV15 to TRBJ2-7; D not certain. The CDR3 extends over 14 amino acids. The V gene's germline CDR1 is LNHNV and CDR2 YYDKDF (reference sequence). V lost 0 bases, J lost 2 bases, and 8 bases lay in between. CDR3 coding DNA: TGTGCCACCAGCAGAGATCCCGGAGCCTACGAGCAGTACTTC. Translating gives CATSRDPGAYEQYF. The whole variable domain, filled in from reference TRBV15 and TRBJ2-7, reads DAMVIQNPRYQVTQFGKPVTLSCSQTLNHNVMYWYQQKSSQAPKLLFHYYDKDFNNEADTPDNFQSRRPNTSFCFLDIRSPGLGDTAMYLCATSRDPGAYEQYFGPGTRLTVT.

As regards this clone: One end of the junction varies from germline; a read error may be responsible. V is TRBV5-1 and J is TRBJ1-4; D might be TRBD1 (6 bases). This CDR3 is built from 17 residues. CDR1 and CDR2 (germline): SGHRS, YFSETQ. CDR3 in amino acids: CASSLDGTSGADEKLLF. CDR3 nucleotides: TGCGCCAGCAGCTTGGATGGGACCTCAGGGGCTGATGAAAAACTGCTTTTT.

The chain joins TRBV13 to TRBJ2-7, with TRBD2 matching 8 bases. The germline V gene has CDR1 PRHDT and CDR2 FYEKMQ (reference sequence). Germline trimming cut 2 bases from V and 5 bases from J; bases unmatched to any gene: 8. This CDR3 is built from 15 residues. CDR3 DNA sequence: TGTGCCAGCAGCTTATACGCGGGAGGTGGCAACGAGCAGTACTTC. Encoded protein: CASSLYAGGGNEQYF.

This rearrangement joins TRBV10-3 to TRBJ2-2, with 13 nucleotides matching TRBD2. Unmatched junction bases numbered 7, after V lost 6 bases and J lost 6 bases. This CDR3 contains 16 residues. Germline V lookup: CDR1 ENHRY, CDR2 SYGVKD. The CDR3 spells CAIRGTSGNSPGELFF. The CDR3 bases are TGTGCCATCAGAGGGACTAGCGGGAATTCCCCCGGGGAGCTGTTTTTT.

CDR3 amino acids: CASIAGGEPLLAKNIQYF. As DNA, the CDR3 is TGCGCCAGCATCGCAGGGGGCGAGCCACTTTTAGCCAAAAACATTCAGTACTTC. This chain links TRBV5-1 with TRBJ2-4; 8 nucleotides line up with TRBD1. The CDR3 runs 18 residues. V gave up 6 bases and J gave up 0 bases; unmatched junction bases: 14. The germline V gene encodes CDR1 SGHRS and CDR2 YFSETQ. The variable domain in full, completed from reference TRBV5-1 and TRBJ2-4, reads KAGVTQTPRYLIKTRGQQVTLSCSPISGHRSVSWYQQTPGQGLQFLFEYFSETQRNKGNFPGRFSGRQFSNSRSEMNVSTLELGDSALYLCASIAGGEPLLAKNIQYFGAGTRLSVL.

V and J are TRBV28 and TRBJ1-5, with a tentative D call TRBD1 (5 bases). Germline assignment: CDR1 MDHEN and CDR2 SYDVKM. V gave up 7 bases and J gave up 7 bases, with 17 bases separating them. The CDR3 totals 14 residues. The CDR3 loop is CASNTPGGFQPQHF. CDR3 DNA: TGTGCCAGCAACACCCCGGGGGGATTCCAGCCCCAGCATTTT.

In nucleotides, the CDR3 is TGTGCCTGGATCGTCGGGCGGGATGGCCCTGAAGCTTTCTTT. The encoded protein is CAWIVGRDGPEAFF. The rearrangement joins TRBV30 to TRBJ1-1; D unclear. The CDR3 runs 14 residues. V was clipped by 4 bases and J by 6 bases, with 18 bases between them. Germline loops: CDR1 GTSNPN, CDR2 SVGIG (reference sequence).

The J gene is TRBJ2-7, the V gene TRBV3-1 (or the pseudogene TRBV3-2), with 12 bases lining up with TRBD2. CDR1 is LGHDT and CDR2 is YNNKEL in the germline V gene (reference sequence). This CDR3 is 20 amino acids long. V dropped 3 bases and J dropped 2; count of bases not matched to a gene: 17. CDR3 coding DNA: TGTGCCAGCAGCCAGCCGAGGGACAGCTCTAGCGGGAGGGAACCCTACGAGCAGTACTTC. This codes for CASSQPRDSSSGREPYEQYF.

V usage is TRBV21-1 and J usage is TRBJ1-6; the D call in the table, TRBD1, was not verified against the DNA. TRBV21-1 is shown as a pseudogene. The CDR3 has 21 amino acids. Here the CDR3 DNA reads TGTGCCAGCAGCAAAGAAAAAAGAGGGGGACAGGGTCGACTCTATAATTCACCCCTCCACTTT. It specifies CASSKEKRGGQGRLYNSPLHF.